This is a list of T cell receptor beta chains from one sample in a study of cytomegalovirus exposure and HLA in healthy donors. The assay was immunoSEQ multiplex PCR, and TCRdb's table has in-frame clones only and misses some. The table lists about 120,000 clones, 63% of them singletons. Sample: PBMCs. These receptors all come from a man aged 40-55 years in good health and CMV-seropositive. Each CDR3 is given with its conserved first and last residue. A D gene is named only where the DNA matches it firmly. Clone size appears in some rows only: once, few, many, or a class for an expanded clone.

d_call	v_call	clone_size	j_call	cdr3_aa	cdr3_nt
NA	TRBV14	few	TRBJ1-1	CASSQRGGNTEAFF	TGTGCCAGCAGCCAGCGAGGGGGTAACACTGAAGCTTTCTTT
TRBD1	TRBV2	NA	TRBJ2-3	CASSEARTGTGVWDTQYF	TGTGCCAGCAGTGAAGCCCGAACCGGGACAGGGGTATGGGATACGCAGTATTTT
NA	TRBV7-3	NA	TRBJ2-5	CASSTGSDQETQYF	TGTGCCAGCAGCACCGGGAGCGACCAAGAGACCCAGTACTTC
TRBD1	TRBV10-1	few	TRBJ2-3	CASSGDSPTDTQYF	TGCGCCAGCAGTGGGGACAGCCCCACAGATACGCAGTATTTT
TRBD1	TRBV6-5	once	TRBJ1-5	CASSSRGLGSNQPQHF	TGTGCCAGCAGTTCAAGGGGGCTAGGGAGCAATCAGCCCCAGCATTTT
NA	TRBV5-5	NA	TRBJ1-1	CASSKTRMNTEAFF	TGTGCCAGCAGCAAGACACGTATGAACACTGAAGCTTTCTTT
NA	TRBV6-5	few	TRBJ2-5	CASSYPGKETQYF	TGTGCCAGCAGTTACCCAGGGAAAGAGACCCAGTACTTC
TRBD1	TRBV19	NA	TRBJ2-3	CASRGTGGPDTQYF	TGTGCCAGTAGGGGGACAGGGGGCCCAGATACGCAGTATTTT
NA	TRBV18	few	TRBJ2-2	CASSPDRNTGELFF	TGTGCCAGCTCACCCGACAGGAACACCGGGGAGCTGTTTTTT
TRBD1	TRBV18	NA	TRBJ2-7	CASSFDRGYEQYF	TGTGCCAGCTCTTTCGACAGGGGCTACGAGCAGTACTTC
NA	TRBV29-1	NA	TRBJ2-1	CSVGRQAASSYNEQFF	TGCAGCGTTGGGCGACAAGCGGCAAGCTCCTACAATGAGCAGTTCTTC
NA	TRBV2	NA	TRBJ1-6	CASSEDAARPLHF	TGTGCCAGCAGTGAAGACGCAGCGAGACCCCTCCACTTT
NA	TRBV19	NA	TRBJ2-7	CASSMAPYEQYF	TGTGCCAGTAGTATGGCCCCTTACGAGCAGTACTTC
NA	TRBV4-1	NA	TRBJ2-7	CASSQAAGQGSSYEQYF	TGCGCCAGCAGCCAAGCTGCGGGGCAGGGCAGCTCCTACGAGCAGTACTTC
TRBD2	TRBV6-6	NA	TRBJ2-1	CASSYPPSGGINEQFF	TGTGCCAGCAGTTACCCCCCCAGCGGGGGTATCAATGAGCAGTTCTTC
NA	TRBV6-1	NA	TRBJ1-2	CASSAGLQMYGYTF	TGTGCCAGCAGTGCGGGACTCCAGATGTATGGCTACACCTTC
NA	TRBV7-7	NA	TRBJ2-2	CASSPLGQGGTGELFF	TGTGCCAGCAGCCCCCTGGGGCAGGGTGGGACCGGGGAGCTGTTTTTT
TRBD2	TRBV29-1	few	TRBJ2-1	CSVETGLADNEQFF	TGCAGCGTTGAAACGGGACTAGCGGACAATGAGCAGTTCTTC
TRBD1	TRBV5-1	few	TRBJ1-5	CASSRTGGNQPQHF	TGCGCCAGCAGCCGGACAGGGGGCAATCAGCCCCAGCATTTT
TRBD1	TRBV7-3	NA	TRBJ1-2	CASSSQGNYGYTF	TGTGCCAGCAGCTCACAGGGGAACTATGGCTACACCTTC
TRBD2	TRBV5-4	NA	TRBJ2-1	CASSRLAGGNNEQFF	TGTGCCAGCAGCCGGCTAGCGGGGGGGAACAATGAGCAGTTCTTC
NA	TRBV10-3	NA	TRBJ1-1	CAIGRGGDLSTEAFF	TGTGCCATCGGCCGGGGTGGGGATCTATCCACTGAAGCTTTCTTT
TRBD2	TRBV11-2	once	TRBJ2-2	CASSFSGAVTGELFF	TGTGCCAGCAGCTTTAGCGGGGCGGTCACCGGGGAGCTGTTTTTT
NA	TRBV5-1	NA	TRBJ2-7	CASSRRGGEGYEQYF	TGCGCCAGCTCCCGGAGGGGGGGCGAAGGGTACGAGCAGTACTTC
NA	TRBV2	once	TRBJ2-3	CASSQSDTQYF	TGTGCCAGCAGTCAGTCAGATACGCAGTATTTT
TRBD2	TRBV7-2	once	TRBJ2-5	CASSPQRGQETQYF	TGTGCCAGCAGCCCCCAGCGGGGCCAAGAGACCCAGTACTTC
NA	TRBV7-2	NA	TRBJ1-1	CASSSLTGIEAFF	TGTGCCAGCAGCTCCTTAACAGGGATTGAAGCTTTCTTT
TRBD1	TRBV10-3	NA	TRBJ1-1	CAVTGGRGGTSVWTEAFF	TGTGCCGTGACAGGGGGTAGGGGTGGGACATCGGTATGGACTGAAGCTTTCTTT
NA	TRBV15	NA	TRBJ2-7	CATSRDLIDSYEQYF	TGTGCCACCAGCAGAGATCTGATAGACAGCTACGAGCAGTACTTC
NA	TRBV7-2	few	TRBJ2-5	CASSFGLGETQYF	TGTGCCAGCAGCTTCGGACTGGGGGAGACCCAGTACTTC
NA	TRBV11-3	NA	TRBJ2-1	CASSFSSGNEQFF	TGTGCCAGCAGCTTCTCCTCGGGCAATGAGCAGTTCTTC
NA	TRBV7-3	NA	TRBJ2-5	CASSPDSQETQYF	TGTGCCAGCAGCCCGGACAGCCAAGAGACCCAGTACTTC
TRBD2	TRBV7-2	NA	TRBJ2-3	CASSQTSAGTDTQYF	TGTGCCAGCAGCCAGACTAGCGCTGGCACAGATACGCAGTATTTT
NA	TRBV6-1	NA	TRBJ2-3	CASSVGLGDSQYF	TGTGCCAGCAGTGTGGGATTAGGGGACTCGCAGTATTTT
TRBD1	TRBV6-5	NA	TRBJ1-2	CASSYGDRANYDYTF	TGTGCCAGCAGTTACGGTGACAGGGCTAACTATGACTACACCTTC
NA	TRBV28	NA	TRBJ2-7	CASSLPSETYEQYF	TGTGCCAGCAGTTTGCCTAGCGAAACCTACGAGCAGTACTTC
NA	TRBV5-1	NA	TRBJ2-7	CASSSTGFSYEQYF	TGCGCCAGCAGCAGCACAGGGTTTTCCTACGAGCAGTACTTC
TRBD2	TRBV5-6	NA	TRBJ2-7	CASSTTGLAGPYEQYF	TGTGCCAGCAGCACTACGGGACTAGCGGGGCCTTACGAGCAGTACTTC
TRBD1	TRBV6-1	NA	TRBJ2-5	CASTMTGTSQETQYF	TGTGCCAGCACCATGACAGGGACGTCCCAAGAGACCCAGTACTTC
NA	TRBV15	NA	TRBJ2-7	CATRVSGDYEQYF	TGTGCCACCAGAGTTTCAGGGGACTACGAGCAGTACTTC
TRBD1	TRBV2	many	TRBJ1-4	CASSAQGVNEKLFF	TGTGCCAGCAGTGCACAGGGGGTAAATGAAAAACTGTTTTTT
NA	TRBV5-1	NA	TRBJ1-1	CASSLAAGTEAFF	TGCGCCAGCAGCTTGGCGGCAGGGACTGAAGCTTTCTTT